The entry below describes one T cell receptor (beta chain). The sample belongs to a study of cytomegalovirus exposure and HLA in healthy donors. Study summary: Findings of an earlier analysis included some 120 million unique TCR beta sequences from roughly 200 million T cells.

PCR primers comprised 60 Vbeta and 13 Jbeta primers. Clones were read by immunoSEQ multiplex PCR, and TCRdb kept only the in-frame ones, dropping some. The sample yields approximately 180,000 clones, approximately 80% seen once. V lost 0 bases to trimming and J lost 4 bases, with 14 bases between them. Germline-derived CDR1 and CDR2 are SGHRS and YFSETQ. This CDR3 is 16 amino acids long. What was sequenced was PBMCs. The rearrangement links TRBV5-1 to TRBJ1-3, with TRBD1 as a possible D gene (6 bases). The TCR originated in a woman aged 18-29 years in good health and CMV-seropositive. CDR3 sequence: CASSLAARTAGNTIYF. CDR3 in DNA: TGCGCCAGCAGCTTGGCCGCAAGGACAGCCGGAAACACCATATATTTT.